Listed here are 25 T cell receptor beta chains from one sample, sequenced in a study of blood T cell repertoires in COVID-19. The assay was immunoSEQ multiplex PCR, and TCRdb's table has in-frame clones only and misses some. The table includes about 140,000 clones, about 90% detected once. The specimen was peripheral blood. These receptors came from a woman in her fifties or sixties with acute or convalescent COVID-19.

CDR3 in DNA: TGCAGTGCTAGTGAAGACGGGACAGCCCGTGAAAAACTGTTTTTT. It translates to CSASEDGTAREKLFF. The V and J genes are TRBV20-1 and TRBJ1-4, with 7 bases aligning to TRBD1. Germline V CDR1 and CDR2: DFQATT, SNEGSKA (reference sequence). V gave up 3 bases and J gave up 7 bases; unmatched junction bases: 11. This CDR3 is 15 amino acids long.

This clone was seen more than once but under ten times. The CDR3 sequence: CASSPRGGGYGYTF. DNA of the CDR3: TGTGCCAGCAGTCCACGAGGGGGTGGCTATGGCTACACCTTC. The chain is built from TRBV6-5 and TRBJ1-2; D perhaps matches TRBD1 (6 bases). This CDR3 spans 14 amino acids. CDR1 and CDR2 (germline): MNHEY, SVGAGI. Trimming left V 5 bases short and J 4 bases short, with 14 bases between.

V usage is TRBV12-3 or TRBV12-4 and J usage is TRBJ1-1, with TRBD1 matching over 9 bases. The CDR3 contains 13 residues. Trimming cost V 1 base and J 11 bases; bases outside gene matches: 5. CDR3 in amino acids: CASSLGTGVWAFF. DNA for the CDR3: TGTGCCAGCAGTTTAGGGACAGGGGTCTGGGCTTTCTTT.

This clone has only one observation. This chain uses TRBV5-1 with TRBJ2-1, with 8 nucleotides matching TRBD1. The CDR3 is made up of 15 amino acids. Germline assignment: CDR1 SGHRS and CDR2 YFSETQ. Trimming removed 3 bases from V and 4 bases from J; junction bases left unmatched: 6. The CDR3 spells CASSSGQGAYNEQFF. The CDR3 nucleotides read TGCGCCAGCAGCTCCGGACAGGGAGCGTACAATGAGCAGTTCTTC.

The chain has TRBV28 and TRBJ1-2; D is undetermined. CDR1 MDHEN and CDR2 SYDVKM come from the germline V gene. Trimming removed 2 bases from V and 8 bases from J, with 12 bases in between. CDR3 length: 13 amino acids. The CDR3 DNA reads TGTGCCAGCAGTTTAGAGGTCTCCCGCGGCTACACCTTC. Translating it yields CASSLEVSRGYTF.

This clone was picked up one time. The chain uses TRBV25-1 and TRBJ2-1; no firm D call. The CDR3 is 14 residues long. V dropped 8 bases and J dropped 3 bases, with 14 bases sitting between them. Per germline, CDR1 MGHDK and CDR2 SYGVNS. The CDR3 is CASDNRPFYNEQFF. The CDR3 DNA follows: TGTGCCAGCGATAACAGACCTTTCTACAATGAGCAGTTCTTC.

The chain combines TRBV30 with TRBJ2-5; TRBD2 agrees at 13 bases. This CDR3 is built from 15 residues. The germline CDR1 and CDR2 sequences are GTSNPN and SVGIG (reference sequence). V trimming: 0 bases; J trimming: 5 bases; junction bases outside the gene matches: 3. CDR3: CAWSVGLAGLETQYF. The CDR3 nucleotides read TGTGCCTGGAGTGTGGGACTAGCGGGGCTCGAGACCCAGTACTTC.

The V and J genes are TRBV28 and TRBJ2-1; 8 bases agree with TRBD1. CDR3 size: 15 residues. V shed 6 bases and J 5 bases; nucleotides not matched to a gene: 9. The germline CDR1 and CDR2 sequences are MDHEN and SYDVKM. In DNA, the CDR3 is TGTGCCAGCAGACTTTACAGGGGGGCCGACAATGAGCAGTTCTTC. Amino acid sequence: CASRLYRGADNEQFF.

J is TRBJ1-3 and V is TRBV20-1; D unresolved. Germline lookup yields CDR1 DFQATT and CDR2 SNEGSKA (reference sequence). V lost 3 bases and J 0 bases, leaving 9 bases between the germline ends. This CDR3 has 14 amino acids. In nucleotides, the CDR3 is TGCAGTGCTAGTGGGCAGAACTCTGGAAACACCATATATTTT. Protein sequence: CSASGQNSGNTIYF.

The J gene is TRBJ1-5, the V gene TRBV6-2 or TRBV6-3; perhaps TRBD1 as D (5 bases). Trimming stripped 0 bases from V and 6 bases from J, with 9 bases between. CDR1 and CDR2 from the germline V gene are MNHEY and SVGEGT. The CDR3 is 14 amino acids. The CDR3 bases are TGTGCCAGCAGTTACTCGGGGGGAGGTCAGCCCCAGCATTTT. It encodes CASSYSGGGQPQHF.

V usage is TRBV11-2 and J usage is TRBJ2-6, with no clear D. The germline gives CDR1 SGHAT, CDR2 FQNNGV. Trimming stripped 6 bases from V and 4 bases from J, with 7 bases between. The CDR3 consists of 13 residues. DNA for the CDR3: TGTGCCAGCAGTCTGGCCGGGGCCAACGTCCTGACTTTC. It is translated as CASSLAGANVLTF.

The chain recombines TRBV5-1 with TRBJ2-2, with 8 bases that match TRBD1. Germline loops: CDR1 SGHRS, CDR2 YFSETQ. CDR3 length: 15 residues. The J segment lost 1 base and the V segment lost 2 bases, leaving 1 base of the junction unmatched. The CDR3 region is CASSFGQGNTGELFF. The CDR3 nucleotides read TGCGCCAGCAGCTTCGGACAGGGGAACACCGGGGAGCTGTTTTTT.

This clone was seen once. The chain links TRBV7-8 to TRBJ2-2, with 11 bases that match TRBD1. CDR3 length: 20 amino acids. The germline V gene has CDR1 SGHVS and CDR2 FQNEAQ. J gave up 2 bases and V 0 bases, and 11 bases lay outside the gene matches. The CDR3: CASSLAGDRGAWINTGELFF. The CDR3 region has the DNA TGTGCCAGCAGCTTAGCGGGGGACAGGGGGGCTTGGATTAACACCGGGGAGCTGTTTTTT.

A single count supports this clone. V gene TRBV2 combines with J gene TRBJ2-1; D may be TRBD1 (5 bases). Trimming shortened V by 7 bases and J by 6 bases, and 10 bases separated the two germline ends. Germline V gene lookup returns CDR1 SNHLY and CDR2 FYNNEI. The CDR3 is 12 amino acids. CDR3 sequence: CASKDNVNEQFF. CDR3 DNA: TGTGCCAGCAAGGACAACGTCAATGAGCAGTTCTTC. Full variable domain (remainder filled in from reference TRBV2 and TRBJ2-1): EPEVTQTPSHQVTQMGQEVILRCVPISNHLYFYWYRQILGQKVEFLVSFYNNEISEKSEIFDDQFSVERPDGSNFTLKIRSTKLEDSAMYFCASKDNVNEQFFGPGTRLTVL.

The chain recombines TRBV4-3 with TRBJ2-5; TRBD1 aligns across 9 bases. The CDR3 sequence is 18 residues long. The V segment lost 0 bases and the J segment 4 bases; nucleotides outside the gene matches: 12. The germline CDR1 and CDR2 sequences are LGHNA and YSLEER. The DNA of the CDR3 is TGCGCCAGCAGCCAAGAATATTCCGGGACAGGGTTCCGAGAGACCCAGTACTTC. Translating it yields CASSQEYSGTGFRETQYF.

The rearrangement uses TRBV4-3 and TRBJ1-5, with D uncertain. Germline-derived CDR1 and CDR2 are LGHNA and YSLEER. Trimming shortened V by 0 bases and J by 4 bases, and 16 bases separated the two germline ends. The CDR3 is 17 amino acids. Here the CDR3 DNA reads TGCGCCAGCAGCCAAGATCTCCCCCAGGCCTGGAATCAGCCCCAGCATTTT. It translates to CASSQDLPQAWNQPQHF.

The rearrangement joins TRBV9 to TRBJ1-2; 8 bases map to TRBD1. CDR1 is SGDLS, CDR2 YYNGEE, per germline. The CDR3 extends over 16 amino acids. V trimming: 0 bases; J trimming: 3 bases; junction bases outside the gene matches: 7. The CDR3 is CASSVESGGGDYGYTF. In DNA form, the CDR3 reads TGTGCCAGCAGCGTAGAATCAGGGGGCGGCGACTATGGCTACACCTTC.

In DNA form, the CDR3 reads TGTGCCAGCAGCCGAGGCCCCTACTCGGATGGAGGCCAGTACTTC. Its protein is CASSRGPYSDGGQYF. The rearrangement joins TRBV7-8 to TRBJ2-5, with D maybe TRBD2 (5 bases). V was pared by 5 bases and J by 10 bases, with 23 bases between. The CDR3 has 15 residues. Germline CDR1 reads SGHVS; CDR2 reads FQNEAQ.

This sequence joins TRBV11-3 and TRBJ2-1, with 9 bases fitting TRBD2. This CDR3 has 18 amino acids. Trimming removed 0 bases from V and 5 bases from J; junction bases left unmatched: 11. CDR1 and CDR2 (germline): SGHNT, YENEEA. The CDR3 loop reads CASSLDQGGTSTHNEQFF. DNA of the CDR3: TGTGCCAGCAGCTTAGACCAGGGAGGGACTAGCACCCACAATGAGCAGTTCTTC.

The V gene is TRBV7-8, the J gene TRBJ2-1, with 13 nucleotides matching TRBD2. Germline loops: CDR1 SGHVS, CDR2 FQNEAQ. The ends lost 4 bases at V and 0 bases at J; junction bases unmatched: 12. CDR3 length: 20 amino acids. CDR3 in amino acids: CASSSGRLAGGPSSYNEQFF. CDR3 coding DNA: TGTGCCAGCAGCTCGGGTCGACTAGCGGGGGGCCCGAGCTCCTACAATGAGCAGTTCTTC. Supplemented by reference TRBV7-8 and TRBJ2-1, the full variable domain reads GAGVSQSPRYKVAKRGQDVALRCDPISGHVSLFWYQQALGQGPEFLTYFQNEAQLDKSGLPSDRFFAERPEGSVSTLKIQRTQQEDSAVYLCASSSGRLAGGPSSYNEQFFGPGTRLTVL.

The chain employs TRBV5-4 and TRBJ2-1; TRBD2 aligns across 9 bases. Germline V CDR1 and CDR2: SGHNT, YYREEE (reference sequence). The ends lost 0 bases at V and 9 bases at J; junction bases unmatched: 7. The length of the CDR3 is 15 residues. The CDR3 bases are TGTGCCAGCAGCTTGGGCGGGGGGGCCTATAGTGAGCAGTTCTTC. Protein: CASSLGGGAYSEQFF.

V gene TRBV23-1 combines with J gene TRBJ1-5; D is ambiguous. TRBV23-1 belongs to the ORF category, with a function that is uncertain. V dropped 3 bases and J dropped 1 base, with 16 bases sitting between them. The CDR3 is 17 amino acids. CDR3 bases: TGCGCCAGCAGTCAGGAGGCCCGGGTTCGGAGCAATCAGCCCCAGCATTTT. Protein sequence: CASSQEARVRSNQPQHF.

The chain joins TRBV5-6 to TRBJ1-2; 7 bases are shared with TRBD1. Germline CDR1 SGHDT, CDR2 YYEEEE. The CDR3 extends over 14 amino acids. V was pared by 3 bases and J by 8 bases, with 10 bases of the junction left unmatched. The CDR3 region has the DNA TGTGCCAGCAGCTGGCAGGGGGACCTTGAGGGCTACACCTTC. Amino acids: CASSWQGDLEGYTF.

The CDR3 DNA sequence: TGTGCCACCAGCAGAGACCTGACAACAGGGTTGAGGGCCTACGAGCAGTACTTC. This translates into CATSRDLTTGLRAYEQYF. J is TRBJ2-7 and V is TRBV15; perhaps TRBD1 as D (6 bases). The CDR3 loop spans 18 amino acids. Germline CDR1 and CDR2: LNHNV and YYDKDF (reference sequence). V was trimmed by 0 bases and J by 2 bases, leaving 20 bases between them. The full variable domain, its missing parts supplied by reference TRBV15 and TRBJ2-7, is DAMVIQNPRYQVTQFGKPVTLSCSQTLNHNVMYWYQQKSSQAPKLLFHYYDKDFNNEADTPDNFQSRRPNTSFCFLDIRSPGLGDTAMYLCATSRDLTTGLRAYEQYFGPGTRLTVT.

This chain joins TRBV5-8 and TRBJ1-2; TRBD1 is a possible D gene (6 bases). Per the germline V gene, CDR1 is SGHTS and CDR2 is YDEGEE. The CDR3 loop spans 14 amino acids. The CDR3 is CPQPGGLPRYGYTF. The CDR3 bases are TGTCCACAGCCTGGGGGCCTGCCAAGGTATGGCTACACCTTC.